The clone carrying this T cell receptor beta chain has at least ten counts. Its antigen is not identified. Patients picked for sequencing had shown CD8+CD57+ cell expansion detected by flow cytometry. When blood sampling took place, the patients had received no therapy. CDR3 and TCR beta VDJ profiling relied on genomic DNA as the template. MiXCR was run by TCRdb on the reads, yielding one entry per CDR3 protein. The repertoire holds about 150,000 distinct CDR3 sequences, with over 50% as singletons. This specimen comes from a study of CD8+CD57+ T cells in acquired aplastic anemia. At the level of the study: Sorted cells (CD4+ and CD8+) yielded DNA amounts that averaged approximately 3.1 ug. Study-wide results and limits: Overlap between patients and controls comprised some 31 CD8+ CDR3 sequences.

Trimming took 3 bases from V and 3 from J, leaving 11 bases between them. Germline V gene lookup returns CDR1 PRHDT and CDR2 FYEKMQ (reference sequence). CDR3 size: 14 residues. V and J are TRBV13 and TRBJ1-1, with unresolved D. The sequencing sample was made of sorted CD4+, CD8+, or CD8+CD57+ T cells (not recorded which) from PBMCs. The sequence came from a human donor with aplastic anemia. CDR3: CASSLGPADTEAFF. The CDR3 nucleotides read TGTGCCAGCAGCTTGGGCCCGGCGGACACTGAAGCTTTCTTT.